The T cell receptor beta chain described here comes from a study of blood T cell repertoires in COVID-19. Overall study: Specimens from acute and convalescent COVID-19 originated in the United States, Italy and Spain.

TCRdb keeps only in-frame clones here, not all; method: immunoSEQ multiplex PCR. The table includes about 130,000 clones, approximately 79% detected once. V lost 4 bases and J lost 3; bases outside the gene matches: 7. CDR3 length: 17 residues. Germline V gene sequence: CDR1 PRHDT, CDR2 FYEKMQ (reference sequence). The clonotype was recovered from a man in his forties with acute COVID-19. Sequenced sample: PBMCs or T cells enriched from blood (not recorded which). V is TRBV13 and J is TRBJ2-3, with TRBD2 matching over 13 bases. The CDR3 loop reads CASSSPRTSGSTDTQYF. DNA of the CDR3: TGTGCCAGCAGCTCACCCCGGACTAGCGGGAGTACAGATACGCAGTATTTT.